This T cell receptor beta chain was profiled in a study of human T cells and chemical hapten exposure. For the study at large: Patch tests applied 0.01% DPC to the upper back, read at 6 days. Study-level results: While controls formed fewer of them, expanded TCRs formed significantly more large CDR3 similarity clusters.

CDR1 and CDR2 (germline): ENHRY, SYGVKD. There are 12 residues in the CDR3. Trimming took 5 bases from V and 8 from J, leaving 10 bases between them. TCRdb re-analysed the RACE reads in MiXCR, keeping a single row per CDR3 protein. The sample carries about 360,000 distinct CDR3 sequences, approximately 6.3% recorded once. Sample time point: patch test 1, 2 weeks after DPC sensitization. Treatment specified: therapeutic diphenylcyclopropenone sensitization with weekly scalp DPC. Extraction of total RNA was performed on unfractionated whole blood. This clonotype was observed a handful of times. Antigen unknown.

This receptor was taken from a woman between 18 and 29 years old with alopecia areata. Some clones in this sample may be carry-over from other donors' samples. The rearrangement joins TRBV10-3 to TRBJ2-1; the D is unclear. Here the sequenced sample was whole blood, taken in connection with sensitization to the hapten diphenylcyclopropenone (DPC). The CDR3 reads CAISPLRDEQFF. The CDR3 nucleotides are TGTGCCATCAGTCCTCTTCGGGATGAGCAGTTCTTC.